Presented here are 21 T cell receptor beta chains from one specimen sequenced in a study of OX40 agonist ivuxolimab in advanced cancers. Library generation was performed with the immunoSEQ multiplex PCR assay. TCRdb provides this immuneACCESS table in a form limited to in-frame rearrangements. Some clones are lacking; in checked studies, under half of them reflect an unresolved V gene, and why the rest are absent is not known. This sample is represented by about 67,000 clones; around 90% of them were singletons. Approximately 12% of the sample comes from the top ten. This specimen consisted of CD4+ or CD8+ T cells sorted from blood, obtained in a trial of the OX40 agonist ivuxolimab. The receptors shown here come from an adult with an advanced solid tumor such as melanoma, head and neck, liver or kidney cancer.

This chain joins TRBV11-3 and TRBJ2-7; possibly TRBD1 for D (6 bases). The germline CDR1 and CDR2 sequences are SGHNT and YENEEA. V dropped 1 base and J dropped 2 bases, with 15 bases sitting between them. CDR3 length: 16 residues. The CDR3 spells CASSLGTGWNPYEQYF. DNA of the CDR3: TGTGCCAGCAGCTTAGGAACAGGGTGGAACCCCTACGAGCAGTACTTC.

This chain uses TRBV6-6 with TRBJ1-5, with TRBD1 matching 9 bases. CDR3 length: 16 amino acids. Germline values: CDR1 MNHNY, CDR2 SVGAGI (reference sequence). Trimming removed 8 bases from V and 3 bases from J; junction bases left unmatched: 11. Here the CDR3 DNA reads TGTGCCAGCCGGGACCTCCGGGACAGGGACAATCAGCCCCAGCATTTT. Its translation is CASRDLRDRDNQPQHF.

For the CDR3, the DNA is TGTGCCAGCAGTTTCCTCTCCGGGGACACCGGGGAGCTGTTTTTT. Translating gives CASSFLSGDTGELFF. The rearrangement links TRBV6-6 to TRBJ2-2; the D gene is possibly TRBD2 (5 bases). Between the trimmed V and J ends, which lost 4 bases and 3 bases, there was a span of 12 bases. Germline CDR1 MNHNY, CDR2 SVGAGI (reference sequence). CDR3 length: 15 residues.

The chain combines TRBV19 with TRBJ2-5; possible D gene TRBD2, 6 bases. V was shortened by 4 bases and J by 0 bases, with 21 bases between the two germline ends. The length of the CDR3 is 18 residues. Germline-derived CDR1 and CDR2 are LNHDA and SQIVND (reference sequence). The CDR3 sequence is CASSTSTTGTAYQETQYF. Written as DNA, the CDR3 is TGTGCCAGTAGTACATCTACAACCGGGACTGCGTACCAAGAGACCCAGTACTTC.

This sequence joins TRBV7-9 and TRBJ1-2, with D hard to call. V shed 5 bases and J shed 4 bases, with 20 bases lying between them. This CDR3 has 16 residues. CDR1 and CDR2 from the germline V gene are SEHNR and FQNEAQ (reference sequence). The CDR3 DNA reads TGTGCCAGCAGCCAGATAACCTTGGCTTTCGGCTATGGCTACACCTTC. Translated: CASSQITLAFGYGYTF.

The chain links TRBV19 to TRBJ1-2, with 7 bases aligning to TRBD1. This CDR3 has 13 residues. The V gene's germline CDR1 is LNHDA and CDR2 SQIVND (reference sequence). V was pared by 10 bases and J by 5 bases, with 10 bases of the junction left unmatched. The CDR3 nucleotides are TGTGCCACCTCGGGAGGGGGCTATTATGGCTACACCTTC. The encoded protein is CATSGGGYYGYTF.

The chain employs TRBV28 and TRBJ1-4, with 7 bases matching TRBD1. The CDR3 spans 13 residues. V lost 7 bases and J lost 7; bases outside the gene matches: 6. The germline CDR1 and CDR2 sequences are MDHEN and SYDVKM. The CDR3 here is CASNHRGSEKLFF. The CDR3 DNA reads as TGTGCCAGCAACCACAGGGGATCTGAAAAACTGTTTTTT.

CDR3 loop: CASSLDHREAFF. The CDR3 DNA is TGTGCCAGCAGCTTAGATCACAGGGAAGCTTTCTTT. The chain recombines TRBV11-2 with TRBJ1-1; a weak D match, TRBD1 (5 bases). Trimming took 0 bases from V and 8 from J, leaving 7 bases between them. Germline CDR1 is SGHAT and CDR2 is FQNNGV. This CDR3 spans 12 amino acids.

This rearrangement joins TRBV7-6 to TRBJ2-7; 7 bases map to TRBD2. This CDR3 comprises 16 residues. V lost 1 base, J lost 4 bases, and 10 bases stayed unmatched. Germline loops: CDR1 SGHVS, CDR2 FNYEAQ. The CDR3 nucleotides are TGTGCCAGCAGCTTAGTTACGGGCGGGAGTCTTTACGAGCAGTACTTC. Translation: CASSLVTGGSLYEQYF.

V usage is TRBV7-9 and J usage is TRBJ1-2; D gene unclear. V was pared by 0 bases and J by 5 bases, with 10 bases between. The CDR3 length is 14 residues. Germline CDR1 and CDR2: SEHNR and FQNEAQ (reference sequence). The CDR3 coding sequence is TGTGCCAGCAGCTTAGCGGAAACAGTGTATGGCTACACCTTC. The encoded protein is CASSLAETVYGYTF.

In DNA, the CDR3 is TGCGCCAGCAGCCAAGATTCAGGGCCCAACACCGGGGAGCTGTTTTTT. Amino acids: CASSQDSGPNTGELFF. The chain combines TRBV4-3 with TRBJ2-2; D possibly corresponds to TRBD1 (5 bases). The CDR3 totals 16 residues. Trimming took off 0 bases at V and 2 bases at J, with 10 bases between the two ends. Per the germline V gene, CDR1 is LGHNA and CDR2 is YSLEER.

The V and J genes are TRBV7-9 and TRBJ2-7, with D unclear. This CDR3 is built from 13 residues. V shed 1 base and J shed 4 bases, with 8 bases lying between them. Germline-derived CDR1 and CDR2 are SEHNR and FQNEAQ (reference sequence). The CDR3 bases are TGTGCCAGCAGCTTAGGGCCAGTATACGAGCAGTACTTC. As protein: CASSLGPVYEQYF.

The chain carries TRBV28 and TRBJ1-1; D perhaps matches TRBD1 (5 bases). V lost 2 bases and J 2 bases, leaving 15 bases between the germline ends. From germline, CDR1 is MDHEN and CDR2 SYDVKM. CDR3 length: 16 residues. The CDR3 loop reads CASSLPQVGGNTEAFF. In DNA, the CDR3 is TGTGCCAGCAGTTTACCCCAGGTCGGGGGAAACACTGAAGCTTTCTTT.

J is TRBJ2-7 and V is TRBV6-6, with 8 nucleotides matching TRBD2. Germline CDR1 MNHNY, CDR2 SVGAGI (reference sequence). The CDR3 is 16 amino acids. V shed 4 bases, J shed 1 base, and the junction held 9 bases outside the gene matches. CDR3 protein: CASSSETAGGSYEQYF. As DNA, the CDR3 is TGTGCCAGCAGTTCCGAGACCGCGGGAGGATCCTACGAGCAGTACTTC.

This clone was observed a single time. This rearrangement joins TRBV4-3 to TRBJ2-1; D is unclear. The V gene lost 0 bases and the J gene lost 0 bases, with 6 bases spanning the gap. Germline values: CDR1 LGHNA, CDR2 YSLEER. The CDR3 runs 15 residues. Here the CDR3 reads CASSQDTSSYNEQFF. The CDR3 region has the DNA TGCGCCAGCAGCCAAGATACGAGCTCCTACAATGAGCAGTTCTTC.

The rearrangement joins TRBV10-3 to TRBJ2-7; D might be TRBD1 (5 bases). This CDR3 comprises 13 residues. V was shortened by 2 bases and J by 2 bases, with 7 bases between the two germline ends. Germline V gene sequence: CDR1 ENHRY, CDR2 SYGVKD. The CDR3 loop is CAISEGAAYEQYF. For the CDR3, the DNA is TGTGCCATCAGTGAGGGGGCTGCCTACGAGCAGTACTTC.

This sequence joins TRBV14 and TRBJ2-5, with D possibly TRBD2 on 6 matching bases. The J call may be wrong; the DNA end is better matched by TRBJ2-7. From germline, CDR1 is SGHDN and CDR2 FVKESK. This CDR3 contains 16 residues. The CDR3 sequence: CASSQKSYGTFYEQYF. The DNA for the CDR3 is TGTGCCAGCAGCCAAAAGTCTTACGGGACTTTCTACGAGCAGTACTTC.

This chain joins TRBV2 and TRBJ2-7; D might be TRBD1 (6 bases). Germline CDR1 and CDR2: SNHLY and FYNNEI. The CDR3 is 13 amino acids. The V gene lost 5 bases and the J gene lost 3 bases, with 11 bases spanning the gap. The CDR3 region has the DNA TGTGCCAGCAGTTTTACAGGGAACTACGAGCAGTACTTC. Translated: CASSFTGNYEQYF.

This clone was counted once. The V call is TRBV2, the J call TRBJ2-7, with TRBD1 as a possible D gene (6 bases). V was trimmed by 0 bases and J by 4 bases, leaving 16 bases between them. The CDR3 consists of 16 residues. Germline CDR1 reads SNHLY; CDR2 reads FYNNEI. In nucleotides, the CDR3 is TGTGCCAGCAGTGAAGCGCTTCTGGGCAGGGGTTACGAGCAGTACTTC. As protein: CASSEALLGRGYEQYF.

The chain employs TRBV5-1 and TRBJ2-7; 10 positions agree with TRBD2. V trimming: 3 bases; J trimming: 2 bases; junction bases outside the gene matches: 2. The CDR3 is 14 residues long. Germline V gene lookup returns CDR1 SGHRS and CDR2 YFSETQ. In DNA form, the CDR3 reads TGCGCCAGCAGCTACGGGACTAGCGCCTACGAGCAGTACTTC. Translating gives CASSYGTSAYEQYF.

This sequence joins TRBV27 and TRBJ2-7, with 8 bases lining up with TRBD1. Germline V CDR1 and CDR2: MNHEY, SMNVEV (reference sequence). The CDR3 runs to 15 residues. Trimming cost V 5 bases and J 3 bases; bases outside gene matches: 9. CDR3: CASSHSRTGFYEQYF. The CDR3 nucleotides read TGTGCCAGCAGTCACTCCCGGACAGGGTTCTACGAGCAGTACTTC.